This T cell receptor (beta chain) came from a study of PD-L1 blockade in urothelial cancer. CDR1 is LNHDA and CDR2 is SQIVND in the germline V gene (reference sequence). The CDR3 sequence is 17 residues long. V lost 1 base and J lost 8; bases outside the gene matches: 16. Time point in this sample: pretreatment peripheral blood. Clones were read by immunoSEQ multiplex PCR, and TCRdb kept only the in-frame ones, dropping some. Of some 90,000 clones listed, 70% to 90% were seen once; the top ten hold 0.85% to 1%. Sequenced here: PBMCs, sampled around atezolizumab (anti-PD-L1) treatment. The clonotype comes from a woman of 80 years or more with urothelial cancer. The rearrangement links TRBV19 to TRBJ1-2; 7 bases line up with TRBD1. CDR3 sequence: CASSIAQGTAGLRGYTF. Written as DNA, the CDR3 is TGTGCCAGTAGTATAGCCCAGGGGACAGCGGGTCTGCGCGGCTACACCTTC.